This T cell receptor (beta chain) was recovered during a study of immune cell composition in non-small cell lung cancer. Study results and caveats: Squamous lung tumours showed higher top 10 clone scores and clonality than adenocarcinomas.

Libraries were prepared by immunoSEQ multiplex PCR; TCRdb keeps only in-frame clonotypes and omits some of them. The sample has approximately 4,000 clones, approximately 79% seen once. As to this clone: Its target is not known.

DNA was extracted from unsorted cell suspensions stored frozen. Germline CDR1 is MNHEY and CDR2 is SMNVEV (reference sequence). This CDR3 is built from 15 residues. The V gene end was trimmed by 3 bases and the J gene end by 5 bases; junction bases not matched to a gene: 9. The V call is TRBV27, the J call TRBJ1-2; 7 bases are a match to TRBD1. The receptor was isolated from a human donor with non-small cell lung cancer. Specimen: lung tumor tissue. The CDR3 protein is CASSLVRDSTYGYTF. CDR3 nucleotide sequence: TGTGCCAGCAGTTTGGTTCGGGACAGCACATATGGCTACACCTTC.